Listed below are T cell receptor beta chains from one sample, sequenced in a study of blood T cell repertoires in COVID-19. Here immunoSEQ multiplex PCR was the method, and the copy in TCRdb shows in-frame clones only, minus some. The sample contains over 300,000 clones, just over 85% of which appear only once. Sequenced input: PBMCs or T cells enriched from blood (not recorded which). Receptors were obtained from a woman aged 18-30 years who had recovered from COVID-19. The CDR3 runs from the conserved cysteine through the conserved F or W. D genes are given only for firm matches. For some rows the clone size is stated as once, few or many, or as a class when expanded; others skip it.

d_gene: -
v_gene: TRBV4-1
j_gene: TRBJ2-5
abundance: -
CDR3nt: TGCGCCAGCAGCCAATATAACGGGGAGACCCAGTACTTC
CDR3aa: CASSQYNGETQYF

d_gene: -
v_gene: TRBV18
j_gene: TRBJ1-1
abundance: once
CDR3nt: TGTGCCAGCTCCCGCCGGGGGGACACTGAAGCTTTCTTT
CDR3aa: CASSRRGDTEAFF

d_gene: -
v_gene: TRBV18
j_gene: TRBJ1-1
abundance: -
CDR3nt: TGTGCCAGCTCACCCACAGGGAGTGGCACTGAAGCTTTCTTT
CDR3aa: CASSPTGSGTEAFF

d_gene: TRBD2
v_gene: TRBV3-1/TRBV3-2
j_gene: TRBJ2-7
abundance: once
CDR3nt: TGTGCCAGCAGCCACGGAGCGGGGGGCAACGAGCAGTACTTC
CDR3aa: CASSHGAGGNEQYF

d_gene: -
v_gene: TRBV7-6
j_gene: TRBJ1-2
abundance: -
CDR3nt: TGTGCCAGCAGCTTATCGGGAGGAACGGATAACTATGGCTACACCTTC
CDR3aa: CASSLSGGTDNYGYTF

d_gene: -
v_gene: TRBV30
j_gene: TRBJ1-2
abundance: -
CDR3nt: TGTGCCTGGACGCACAGAGTAACAATTAACTATGGCTACACCTTC
CDR3aa: CAWTHRVTINYGYTF

d_gene: -
v_gene: TRBV15
j_gene: TRBJ1-2
abundance: -
CDR3nt: TGTGCCACCAGTCTTAGAGGGTACAACTATGGCTACACCTTC
CDR3aa: CATSLRGYNYGYTF

d_gene: -
v_gene: TRBV24-1
j_gene: TRBJ2-1
abundance: many
CDR3nt: TGTGCCACCAGTGATTTCCGGGACTACAATGAGCAGTTCTTC
CDR3aa: CATSDFRDYNEQFF

d_gene: -
v_gene: TRBV5-4
j_gene: TRBJ2-7
abundance: -
CDR3nt: TGTGCCAGCAGCCTTCGTACGTCGGTGGTCCACGAGCAGTACTTC
CDR3aa: CASSLRTSVVHEQYF

d_gene: -
v_gene: TRBV7-2
j_gene: TRBJ1-2
abundance: -
CDR3nt: TGTGCCAGCAGCCCCCCCGCCAGGCGATATGGCTACACCTTC
CDR3aa: CASSPPARRYGYTF

d_gene: -
v_gene: TRBV6-5
j_gene: TRBJ1-2
abundance: -
CDR3nt: TGTGCCAGCACTAACAGGGTTCTTTTCTATGGCTACACCTTC
CDR3aa: CASTNRVLFYGYTF

d_gene: TRBD1
v_gene: TRBV5-1
j_gene: TRBJ1-2
abundance: -
CDR3nt: TGCGCCAGCAGCTTGGGGACAGGGGGCATCTATGGCTACACCTTC
CDR3aa: CASSLGTGGIYGYTF

d_gene: TRBD1
v_gene: TRBV5-4
j_gene: TRBJ1-1
abundance: -
CDR3nt: TGTGCCAGCAGCTTGGGGTACAGGGGGAACACTGAAGCTTTCTTT
CDR3aa: CASSLGYRGNTEAFF

d_gene: -
v_gene: TRBV6-5
j_gene: TRBJ1-1
abundance: -
CDR3nt: TGTGCCAGCAGTTCCCCGGGCCGGGGGAAGTCTGAAGCTTTCTTT
CDR3aa: CASSSPGRGKSEAFF

d_gene: -
v_gene: TRBV9
j_gene: TRBJ2-7
abundance: once
CDR3nt: TGTGCCAGCAGCTCCCCCGGGGACGAGCAGTACTTC
CDR3aa: CASSSPGDEQYF

d_gene: -
v_gene: TRBV3-1/TRBV3-2
j_gene: TRBJ1-5
abundance: once
CDR3nt: TGTGCCAGCAGCCAAGACTACCTCAATCAGCCCCAGCATTTT
CDR3aa: CASSQDYLNQPQHF

d_gene: TRBD1
v_gene: TRBV5-3
j_gene: TRBJ1-2
abundance: -
CDR3nt: TGTGCCAGAAGTGCCGGGACAGTAAACTATGGCTACACCTTC
CDR3aa: CARSAGTVNYGYTF

d_gene: -
v_gene: TRBV3-1/TRBV3-2
j_gene: TRBJ2-3
abundance: -
CDR3nt: TGTGCCAGCAGCCAAGAGTCAACAGGGGGGGGATATACGCAGTATTTT
CDR3aa: CASSQESTGGGYTQYF

d_gene: -
v_gene: TRBV12-3/TRBV12-4
j_gene: TRBJ1-1
abundance: -
CDR3nt: TGTGCCAGCAGTCCTCCCCGGGTGGGAGCTTTCTTT
CDR3aa: CASSPPRVGAFF

d_gene: -
v_gene: TRBV27
j_gene: TRBJ1-3
abundance: -
CDR3nt: TGTGCCAGCAGTCTCACAGGGACTGGAAACACCATATATTTT
CDR3aa: CASSLTGTGNTIYF

d_gene: -
v_gene: TRBV7-9
j_gene: TRBJ2-7
abundance: once
CDR3nt: TGTGCCAGCAGCTTTGAGAGATCCTACGAGCAGTACTTC
CDR3aa: CASSFERSYEQYF

d_gene: -
v_gene: TRBV21-1
j_gene: TRBJ2-7
abundance: -
CDR3nt: TGTGCCAGCAGCAAAGCGACTGGTTCCTACGAGCAGTACTTC
CDR3aa: CASSKATGSYEQYF

d_gene: -
v_gene: TRBV5-4
j_gene: TRBJ2-2
abundance: -
CDR3nt: TGTGCCAGCAGCGGACCAGACAGGACGAACACCGGGGAGCTGTTTTTT
CDR3aa: CASSGPDRTNTGELFF

d_gene: -
v_gene: TRBV3-1/TRBV3-2
j_gene: TRBJ1-2
abundance: -
CDR3nt: TGTGCCAGCAGCCAAGATGAACAGGTTCGTGGCTACACCTTC
CDR3aa: CASSQDEQVRGYTF

d_gene: -
v_gene: TRBV10-3
j_gene: TRBJ2-3
abundance: -
CDR3nt: TGTGCCATCAGTGATAACGCGCGGAAGAGAGATACGCAGTATTTT
CDR3aa: CAISDNARKRDTQYF

d_gene: -
v_gene: TRBV30
j_gene: TRBJ1-2
abundance: -
CDR3nt: TGTGCCTGTTGGGCCACAAAGGCCGGCGGCTACACCTTC
CDR3aa: CACWATKAGGYTF

d_gene: -
v_gene: TRBV30
j_gene: TRBJ1-1
abundance: -
CDR3nt: TGTGCCTGTAATACAGGGTCCACTGAAGCTTTCTTT
CDR3aa: CACNTGSTEAFF

d_gene: -
v_gene: TRBV19
j_gene: TRBJ2-2
abundance: -
CDR3nt: TGTGCCAGTAGTATTTTCGGGGTTTTCGACACCGGGGAGCTGTTTTTT
CDR3aa: CASSIFGVFDTGELFF

d_gene: -
v_gene: TRBV4-1
j_gene: TRBJ1-3
abundance: -
CDR3nt: TGCGCCAGCAGCCAGGGAGAAAACTCTGGAAACACCATATATTTT
CDR3aa: CASSQGENSGNTIYF

d_gene: TRBD1
v_gene: TRBV5-6
j_gene: TRBJ1-3
abundance: -
CDR3nt: TGTGCCAGCAGCTTGGGACAGGGTTTTGGAAACACCATATATTTT
CDR3aa: CASSLGQGFGNTIYF

d_gene: -
v_gene: TRBV7-9
j_gene: TRBJ1-4
abundance: -
CDR3nt: TGTGCCAGCAGCTTAGGGGCTGGGGAAAAACTGTTTTTT
CDR3aa: CASSLGAGEKLFF

d_gene: -
v_gene: TRBV11-2
j_gene: TRBJ1-1
abundance: -
CDR3nt: TGTGCCAGCAGCTTAGAGCCAGGCAACACTGAAGCTTTCTTT
CDR3aa: CASSLEPGNTEAFF

d_gene: -
v_gene: TRBV7-9
j_gene: TRBJ2-2
abundance: -
CDR3nt: TGTGCCAGCAGCCTACCGACCGGGGAGCTGTTTTTT
CDR3aa: CASSLPTGELFF

d_gene: TRBD1
v_gene: TRBV30
j_gene: TRBJ1-6
abundance: -
CDR3nt: TGTGCCTCCTCGGACAGGGGAATGAATTCACCCCTCCACTTT
CDR3aa: CASSDRGMNSPLHF

d_gene: -
v_gene: TRBV28
j_gene: TRBJ2-1
abundance: -
CDR3nt: TGTGCCAGCACTGGACAGATCCCTTACAATGAGCAGTTCTTC
CDR3aa: CASTGQIPYNEQFF

d_gene: TRBD2
v_gene: TRBV19
j_gene: TRBJ2-5
abundance: -
CDR3nt: TGTGCCAGTAGTATGGCCGCGGGGGGGATAGTACAAGAGACCCAGTACTTC
CDR3aa: CASSMAAGGIVQETQYF

d_gene: TRBD2
v_gene: TRBV19
j_gene: TRBJ2-7
abundance: once
CDR3nt: TGTGCCAGTAGCCCAGCCGGGGGGTCCCATAGCTCCTACGAGCAGTACTTC
CDR3aa: CASSPAGGSHSSYEQYF

d_gene: -
v_gene: TRBV10-3
j_gene: TRBJ2-7
abundance: -
CDR3nt: TGTGCCATCAGTGAGACAGGGGGGGCTAGAGCGGCTTACGAGCAGTACTTC
CDR3aa: CAISETGGARAAYEQYF

d_gene: TRBD2
v_gene: TRBV5-1
j_gene: TRBJ2-3
abundance: -
CDR3nt: TGCGCCAGCAGTTGGAACCTAGCGGGGGGGAGGCCAGATACGCAGTATTTT
CDR3aa: CASSWNLAGGRPDTQYF

d_gene: TRBD2
v_gene: TRBV28
j_gene: TRBJ2-1
abundance: -
CDR3nt: TGTGCCAGCAGGATTGGGACTAGCAATGAGCAGTTCTTC
CDR3aa: CASRIGTSNEQFF

d_gene: -
v_gene: TRBV19
j_gene: TRBJ1-3
abundance: -
CDR3nt: TGTGCCAGTAGTGTAACCGGGACACCGCTTGGAAACACCATATATTTT
CDR3aa: CASSVTGTPLGNTIYF

d_gene: -
v_gene: TRBV6-5
j_gene: TRBJ1-5
abundance: once
CDR3nt: TGTGCCAGCAGTTACTCCAAAGCTCAGCCCCAGCATTTT
CDR3aa: CASSYSKAQPQHF

d_gene: -
v_gene: TRBV3-1/TRBV3-2
j_gene: TRBJ2-2
abundance: -
CDR3nt: TGTGCCAGCAGCCAAGGATGGGGGCTACTTAACACCGGGGAGCTGTTTTTT
CDR3aa: CASSQGWGLLNTGELFF

d_gene: TRBD1
v_gene: TRBV11-2
j_gene: TRBJ2-3
abundance: -
CDR3nt: TGTGCCAGCAGCCGACGGACAGGGTCAGCGATAGATACGCAGTATTTT
CDR3aa: CASSRRTGSAIDTQYF

d_gene: -
v_gene: TRBV9
j_gene: TRBJ1-2
abundance: -
CDR3nt: TGTGCCAGCAGCGTAGTGGCGACAGCGCGATATGGCTACACCTTC
CDR3aa: CASSVVATARYGYTF

d_gene: -
v_gene: TRBV20-1
j_gene: TRBJ1-1
abundance: -
CDR3nt: TGCAGTGCTAGTAGGGGTTTGAACACTGAAGCTTTCTTT
CDR3aa: CSASRGLNTEAFF

d_gene: -
v_gene: TRBV4-1
j_gene: TRBJ2-1
abundance: once
CDR3nt: TGCGCCAGCAGCCAGGCGGGCGGGGACTACAATGAGCAGTTCTTC
CDR3aa: CASSQAGGDYNEQFF

d_gene: TRBD2
v_gene: TRBV9
j_gene: TRBJ2-1
abundance: -
CDR3nt: TGTGCCAGCAGCGTACGCGGGGGGGTTGAGAATGAGCAGTTCTTC
CDR3aa: CASSVRGGVENEQFF

d_gene: -
v_gene: TRBV2
j_gene: TRBJ2-3
abundance: -
CDR3nt: TGTGCCAGCAGTGAAGGGCTCGCCTCTAGCACAGATACGCAGTATTTT
CDR3aa: CASSEGLASSTDTQYF

d_gene: -
v_gene: TRBV3-1/TRBV3-2
j_gene: TRBJ1-1
abundance: -
CDR3nt: TGTGCCAGCAGCCCCGGGACACTGAACACTGAAGCTTTCTTT
CDR3aa: CASSPGTLNTEAFF

d_gene: -
v_gene: TRBV15
j_gene: TRBJ2-1
abundance: -
CDR3nt: TGTGCCACCAGGAGAATCAGGGGGGTCGAGGTGAATGAGCAGTTCTTC
CDR3aa: CATRRIRGVEVNEQFF

d_gene: TRBD2
v_gene: TRBV6-5
j_gene: TRBJ2-1
abundance: -
CDR3nt: TGTGCCAGCACCATTGCGGGAGCCCGCTACAATGAGCAGTTCTTC
CDR3aa: CASTIAGARYNEQFF

d_gene: TRBD2
v_gene: TRBV10-3
j_gene: TRBJ2-2
abundance: -
CDR3nt: TGTGCCACTCAACCTAGCGGGGGGAAAAACACCGGGGAGCTGTTTTTT
CDR3aa: CATQPSGGKNTGELFF

d_gene: TRBD1
v_gene: TRBV5-1
j_gene: TRBJ2-7
abundance: -
CDR3nt: TGCGCCAGCAGTCGAGGACAGGGAGCCTCCTACGAGCAGTACTTC
CDR3aa: CASSRGQGASYEQYF

d_gene: TRBD1
v_gene: TRBV10-1
j_gene: TRBJ2-3
abundance: -
CDR3nt: TGCGCCAGCAGTCCGGGACAGGTCACAGATACGCAGTATTTT
CDR3aa: CASSPGQVTDTQYF

d_gene: TRBD1
v_gene: TRBV28
j_gene: TRBJ2-7
abundance: -
CDR3nt: TGTGCCAGCAGTAGAGGACAGGTTATCTACGAGCAGTACTTC
CDR3aa: CASSRGQVIYEQYF